Only one count was recorded for the clone carrying this T cell receptor beta chain. What it binds is not known. This specimen belongs to a study of cytomegalovirus exposure and HLA in healthy donors. Study findings and constraints: The study designated 164 TCR beta chains cytomegalovirus-associated. Relative to the approximately 680-donor mean, N-insertions were reportedly fewer in an Asian-associated ancestry cluster in a later analysis. In a later analysis, a missense DCLRE1C variant was linked to TCR beta V- and J-gene trimming. The dataset shows that most TCR sequences were rare, while some public TCRs occurred in many donors.

CDR3 size: 13 residues. Trimming cost V 5 bases and J 3 bases, with 8 bases left between them. Looked up from germline, CDR1 is SGHAT and CDR2 is FQNNGV. It was with 60 Vbeta and 13 Jbeta primers that the PCR ran. The table came from immunoSEQ multiplex PCR; TCRdb's copy has only in-frame clones and leaves some out. The table includes under 200,000 clones, roughly 79% detected once. The chain has TRBV11-2 and TRBJ1-5; D is undetermined. Sequencing input: PBMCs. The sequence was collected from a middle-aged man in good health and CMV-seropositive. In DNA form, the CDR3 reads TGTGCCAGCAGCCTACAGTACAATCAGCCCCAGCATTTT. Translating it yields CASSLQYNQPQHF.